The rows below give T cell receptor beta chains drawn from one sample of a study of cytomegalovirus exposure and HLA in healthy donors. Clones were read by immunoSEQ multiplex PCR, and TCRdb kept only the in-frame ones, dropping some. The sample holds around 190,000 clones; roughly 77% are singletons and the top ten take over 0.95%. The sequencing sample was made of PBMCs. These receptors came from a woman younger than 45 in good health and CMV-seronegative. Both conserved end residues are part of each CDR3. D genes are given only for firm matches. The listing skips clone size in some rows; elsewhere it reads once, few, many or a size class.

J | V | size | D | DNA | CDR3
TRBJ1-6 | TRBV30 | few | TRBD1 | TGTGCCTGGACAGGGGGCTCAAGAGGTTCACCCCTCCACTTT | CAWTGGSRGSPLHF
TRBJ1-2 | TRBV5-1 | . | TRBD1 | TGCGCCAGCAGCTCCGGGACAGACTATGGCTACACCTTC | CASSSGTDYGYTF
TRBJ1-2 | TRBV2 | once | TRBD1 | TGTGCCACCAGCGGGGGACAGGGCTACACCTTC | CATSGGQGYTF
TRBJ1-5 | TRBV30 | few | . | TGTGCCTGGAGTGCTTTAGGGGCCGGTCAGCCCCAGCATTTT | CAWSALGAGQPQHF
TRBJ2-3 | TRBV9 | . | TRBD2 | TGTGCCAGCAGCGTAGCCAGCGGGGGGCCCACAGATACGCAGTATTTT | CASSVASGGPTDTQYF
TRBJ2-4 | TRBV5-1 | . | . | TGCGCCAGCAGCCCGACGGCAGGTTACATTCAGTACTTC | CASSPTAGYIQYF
TRBJ1-5 | TRBV28 | . | . | TGTGCCAGCAGGACATCCGGCAATCAGCCCCAGCATTTT | CASRTSGNQPQHF
TRBJ2-7 | TRBV19 | few | . | TGTGCCAGTAGCCGCGGGACAGCCTCCTACGAGCAGTACTTC | CASSRGTASYEQYF
TRBJ2-5 | TRBV19 | . | . | TGTGCCAGTAGCCGAGATACAGGGATTGCCGAGACCCAGTACTTC | CASSRDTGIAETQYF
TRBJ1-1 | TRBV30 | . | TRBD1 | TGTGGGGACAGGGGGAACACTGAAGCTTTCTTT | CGDRGNTEAFF
TRBJ1-6 | TRBV7-9 | . | TRBD1 | TGTGCCAGCAGCATTGGGACAGGGCTAAATTCACCCCTCCACTTT | CASSIGTGLNSPLHF
TRBJ2-7 | TRBV19 | . | TRBD1 | TGTGCCAGTAGTGACAGGGGCTACGAGCAGTACTTC | CASSDRGYEQYF
TRBJ1-6 | TRBV7-2 | . | TRBD1 | TGTGCCAGCAGCTCCTTCCCCCACACAGGGGCGGATTTGTCACCCCTCCACTTT | CASSSFPHTGADLSPLHF
TRBJ1-5 | TRBV30 | few | . | TGTGCCTGGTCACGCGACAGGATAAATCAGCCCCAGCATTTT | CAWSRDRINQPQHF
TRBJ1-5 | TRBV7-9 | . | TRBD1 | TGTGCCAGCAGCGAGGGGGCTTTTGAGCCCCAGCATTTT | CASSEGAFEPQHF
TRBJ1-1 | TRBV6-1 | . | . | TGTGCCAGCAGTGGAGGTATGGCCACTGAAGCTTTCTTT | CASSGGMATEAFF
TRBJ1-4 | TRBV5-4 | once | TRBD1 | TGTGCCAGCAGCTATTTGACAGGGGGGAATGAAAAACTGTTTTTT | CASSYLTGGNEKLFF
TRBJ2-7 | TRBV30 | . | . | TGTGCCTGGAGTAGGGCCGTGGACGGGAACTTC | CAWSRAVDGNF
TRBJ2-1 | TRBV18 | . | . | TGTGCCAGCTCAGGGGGGACTTACTACAATGAGCAGTTCTTC | CASSGGTYYNEQFF